This T cell receptor (beta chain) was observed in a study of Ad26.COV2.S vaccination and SARS-CoV-2 variants. The overall study: The vaccine Ad26.COV2.S was put into the muscle once, or twice with 56 days between. Study-level points and caveats: Individuals receiving vaccine had higher spike-specific TCR breadth than placebo recipients did.

Regarding this clone: Antigen unknown.

V lost 4 bases to trimming and J lost 2 bases; unmatched junction nucleotides: 1. CDR1 is SNHLY and CDR2 is FYNNEI in the germline V gene. There are 14 residues in the CDR3. As for treatment: around 19 received Ad26.COV2.S at low or high dose, single or two shots; several received placebo; per-sample allocation not given. Sample collection was performed on day 63 after the first vaccine or placebo injection. The table came from immunoSEQ multiplex PCR; TCRdb's copy has only in-frame clones and leaves some out. The sample lists 440,000 or so clones, 90% occurring once. This specimen was peripheral blood, taken in a trial of Ad26.COV2.S vaccine versus placebo. The clonotype comes from a person between 18 and 60 years old who received the Ad26.COV2.S COVID-19 vaccine or a placebo. The chain carries TRBV2 and TRBJ1-1; TRBD1 matches 10 bases. The CDR3 here is CASSGTGGNTEAFF. The CDR3 nucleotides are TGTGCCAGCAGTGGGACAGGGGGAAACACTGAAGCTTTCTTT.